The entry that follows covers one T cell receptor (beta chain) sequence. This sample is drawn from a study of long-term antiretroviral therapy in people with HIV. CDR1 KGHSH and CDR2 LQKENI come from the germline V gene. CDR3 length: 15 amino acids. V was pared by 3 bases and J by 3 bases, with 14 bases between. Version v3.0 of the immunoSEQ assay was performed at survey level. Clones were read by immunoSEQ multiplex PCR, and TCRdb kept only the in-frame ones, dropping some. This table holds approximately 22,000 clones, about 80% found once. Per individual, the PBMC samples numbered at least one pre-ART and at least two post-ART.

This clonotype was sampled from a man aged 35 to 55 with HIV. The starting material was unsorted PBMCs, obtained 0.5 years before starting antiretroviral therapy. This chain uses TRBV18 with TRBJ1-1, with D perhaps matching TRBD1 (5 bases). For the CDR3, the DNA is TGTGCCAGCTCACCGCTTAGTCAAGGGGACACTGAAGCTTTCTTT. Translation gives CASSPLSQGDTEAFF.